This is a list of T cell receptor beta chains from one sample in a study of blood T cell repertoires in COVID-19. Profiling relied on immunoSEQ multiplex PCR, and the TCRdb table lists in-frame clones only, not all of them. Of 61,000 or so clones in the sample, roughly 84% are singletons; the top ten hold 5.5% to 7%. The sample consisted of peripheral blood. These receptors were collected from a woman between 70 and 85 years old with acute or convalescent COVID-19. The CDR3 runs from the conserved cysteine through the conserved F or W. Rows give clone size only sometimes, using once, few, many, or a class for an expanded clone.

v_gene	j_gene	len	abundance	CDR3aa
TRBV11-3	TRBJ1-6	18	NA	CASSLDHSAGGYNSPLHF
TRBV14	TRBJ2-3	16	NA	CASSQDFLAGTDTQYF
TRBV9	TRBJ2-1	15	NA	CASSRWTGGYNEQFF
TRBV7-8	TRBJ2-1	11	NA	CASSLTSEQFF
TRBV24-1	TRBJ2-1	17	NA	CATSDPLAENSYNEQFF
TRBV18	TRBJ2-5	12	few	CASSSYQETQYF
TRBV6-5	TRBJ2-7	15	few	CASTVAGGLSYEQYF
TRBV2	TRBJ1-6	15	few	CASRARWGDNSPLHF
TRBV3-1/TRBV3-2	TRBJ2-5	15	once	CASSQFSGGLETQYF
TRBV5-5	TRBJ1-2	14	NA	CASSFQGPDYGYTF
TRBV6-1	TRBJ1-6	15	NA	CASSEQVLNNSPLHF
TRBV5-1	TRBJ2-5	17	NA	CASSLGGFSGKKETQYF
TRBV19	TRBJ1-2	16	NA	CASTLFGTGSHYGYTF
TRBV6-2/TRBV6-3	TRBJ2-2	16	NA	CASSDPKGGTTGELFF
TRBV5-6	TRBJ1-6	19	NA	CASSYWTDLYSSYNSPLHF
TRBV6-2/TRBV6-3	TRBJ2-6	17	NA	CASSYTSSLSGANVLTF
TRBV12-3/TRBV12-4	TRBJ1-6	13	NA	CASSPGTGSPLHF
TRBV18	TRBJ2-6	15	NA	CASSPGIGGANVLTF
TRBV11-1	TRBJ1-1	15	few	CASSLPSTVNTEAFF
TRBV3-1/TRBV3-2	TRBJ2-7	14	NA	CASSLLTGLYEQYF
TRBV10-3	TRBJ2-1	12	NA	CAIRESGAEQFF
TRBV24-1	TRBJ2-2	13	NA	CATSDAGGGELFF
TRBV9	TRBJ1-1	13	few	CASSLAGDTEAFF
TRBV6-5	TRBJ1-5	13	NA	CASSMDRLQPQHF
TRBV27	TRBJ1-5	14	NA	CASRTAYSNQPQHF
TRBV21-1	TRBJ1-6	18	NA	CASSKAPTGMPYNSPLHF
TRBV27	TRBJ2-7	15	once	CASSSRDRASYEQYF
TRBV5-6	TRBJ2-7	17	NA	CASSGLLKGQGAREQYF
TRBV5-1	TRBJ1-6	14	few	CASSLETGNSPLHF
TRBV7-2	TRBJ1-6	13	few	CASSSQGDSPLHF
TRBV6-5	TRBJ1-2	14	NA	CASSYSGSNYGYTF
TRBV7-8	TRBJ1-1	13	NA	CASSYKMNTEAFF
TRBV25-1	TRBJ1-1	16	NA	CASSETRGLGNTEAFF
TRBV2	TRBJ2-7	13	NA	CASRTGGTYEQYF
TRBV5-6	TRBJ2-5	15	NA	CASSALDLAGGTQYF
TRBV29-1	TRBJ1-1	12	NA	CSAAGRWTEAFF
TRBV19	TRBJ1-1	15	once	CASSYRDREATEAFF
TRBV18	TRBJ2-6	16	NA	CASSRALSSGANVLTF
TRBV6-5	TRBJ2-7	15	NA	CASRQPGQGRGKQYF
TRBV28	TRBJ1-4	16	NA	CASSFRSAGGHEKLFF